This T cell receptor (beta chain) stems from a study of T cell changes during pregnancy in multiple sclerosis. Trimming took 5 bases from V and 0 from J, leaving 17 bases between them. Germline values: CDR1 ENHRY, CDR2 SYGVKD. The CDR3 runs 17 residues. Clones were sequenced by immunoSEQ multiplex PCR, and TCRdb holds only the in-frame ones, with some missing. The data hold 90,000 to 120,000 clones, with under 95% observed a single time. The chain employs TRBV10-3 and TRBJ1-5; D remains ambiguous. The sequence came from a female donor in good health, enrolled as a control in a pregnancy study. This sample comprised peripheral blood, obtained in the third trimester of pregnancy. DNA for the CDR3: TGTGCCATCAGTTACAGCTCGCCTAAACATAGCAATCAGCCCCAGCATTTT. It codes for CAISYSSPKHSNQPQHF.